The sequence of this T cell receptor beta chain was determined in a study of cytomegalovirus exposure and HLA in healthy donors. General study findings and limits: With later analysis, a missense DCLRE1C variant became linked to TCR beta V- and J-gene trimming.

Concerning this clone itself: The antigen is unknown.

V lost 0 bases to trimming and J lost 9 bases, with 11 bases between them. Per the germline V gene, CDR1 is SGHTA and CDR2 is FQGTGA. The length of the CDR3 is 13 residues. Both 60 Vbeta primers and 13 Jbeta primers went into the PCR. The assay was immunoSEQ multiplex PCR, and TCRdb's table has in-frame clones only and misses some. The table shows over 50,000 clones, with 70% to 80% occurring only once. This chain links TRBV7-3 with TRBJ1-2; D gene ambiguous. This sequence was found in a man aged 50-59 years in good health and CMV-seropositive. Sequencing input: PBMCs. CDR3 bases: TGTGCCAGCAGCTTAACGGCCAGATCACGCTACACCTTC. It codes for CASSLTARSRYTF.